The 10 T cell receptor beta chains in this list originate from one sample, sequenced in a study of shared clonotypes between healthy human individuals (TCRdb year 2020). Receptor libraries were prepared by the immunoSEQ multiplex PCR assay. Here the immuneACCESS table is served through TCRdb, limited to in-frame sequences with V and J called. Missing clones are a known gap in these copies; in checked studies unresolved V genes cover under half, and the rest lacks a known reason. For this sample there are approximately 320,000 clones; around 72% appear just once. The top ten hold about 9.3% of the sample. Sequencing was done on a sample of memory CD4+ T cells sorted from blood. Reading the label with the study, this specimen's cell subset or site is: CD45RA-negative fraction. Every receptor here comes from a man aged 25-45 years in good health.

The V gene is TRBV19, the J gene TRBJ2-7, with a tentative D call TRBD2 (6 bases). This CDR3 contains 16 residues. Trimming removed 1 base from V and 2 bases from J, with 15 bases in between. The germline gives CDR1 LNHDA, CDR2 SQIVND (reference sequence). DNA for the CDR3: TGTGCCAGTAGTATAGGACAGACGGGGGATCCCTACGAGCAGTACTTC. It yields the protein CASSIGQTGDPYEQYF.

The rearrangement links TRBV5-1 to TRBJ2-5; D might be TRBD1 (5 bases). Deletions cut 4 bases from V and 1 base from J, with 17 bases between. The CDR3 totals 16 residues. Germline V gene data show CDR1 as SGHRS and CDR2 as YFSETQ. Here the CDR3 reads CASSPGGHLVQETQYF. The CDR3 bases are TGCGCCAGCAGCCCTGGCGGACACCTGGTCCAAGAGACCCAGTACTTC.

V gene TRBV5-8 combines with J gene TRBJ2-1; 13 bases fit TRBD2. Trimming cost V 4 bases and J 4 bases; bases outside gene matches: 5. CDR3 length: 16 amino acids. Germline assignment: CDR1 SGHTS and CDR2 YDEGEE. The CDR3 here is CASSGGLAGLYNEQFF. In DNA form, the CDR3 reads TGTGCCAGCAGCGGGGGACTAGCGGGATTGTACAATGAGCAGTTCTTC.

The chain recombines TRBV19 with TRBJ2-1, with a weak D call TRBD2 (6 bases). The V and J ends lost 4 bases and 2 bases respectively, with 9 bases between them. CDR1 is LNHDA and CDR2 is SQIVND in the germline V gene (reference sequence). The CDR3 spans 14 residues. DNA of the CDR3: TGTGCCAGTAGTACCGGGACTGCCTACAATGAGCAGTTCTTC. Its translation: CASSTGTAYNEQFF.

The gene calls are TRBV11-2 and TRBJ1-1; 8 bases map to TRBD1. This CDR3 has 15 amino acids. With 2 bases clipped from V and 6 bases from J, the junction kept 8 bases outside the gene matches. The germline V gene has CDR1 SGHAT and CDR2 FQNNGV. The chain's CDR3 is CASSLIRGRFSEAFF. CDR3 DNA: TGTGCCAGCAGCTTAATCAGGGGGCGCTTCTCTGAAGCTTTCTTT. The complete variable domain, with remaining parts taken from reference TRBV11-2 and TRBJ1-1, reads EAGVAQSPRYKIIEKRQSVAFWCNPISGHATLYWYQQILGQGPKLLIQFQNNGVVDDSQLPKDRFSAERLKGVDSTLKIQPAKLEDSAVYLCASSLIRGRFSEAFFGQGTRLTVV.

The chain employs TRBV7-6 and TRBJ2-1, with D maybe TRBD1 (6 bases). Germline V gene sequence: CDR1 SGHVS, CDR2 FNYEAQ. This CDR3 region has 12 residues. V lost 5 bases, J lost 9 bases, and 11 bases lay in between. The CDR3 here is CASSLQGAEQFF. CDR3 DNA sequence: TGTGCCAGCAGCCTACAGGGTGCTGAGCAGTTCTTC. Based on the CDR3 plus reference TRBV7-6 and TRBJ2-1, the full variable domain is GAGVSQSPRYKVTKRGQDVALRCDPISGHVSLYWYRQALGQGPEFLTYFNYEAQQDKSGLPNDRFSAERPEGSISTLTIQRTEQRDSAMYRCASSLQGAEQFFGPGTRLTVL.

This rearrangement joins TRBV7-9 to TRBJ2-1, with 7 bases fitting TRBD1. V shed 5 bases and J 10 bases; nucleotides not matched to a gene: 17. The CDR3 has 16 amino acids. In germline, CDR1 is SEHNR, CDR2 FQNEAQ (reference sequence). The CDR3 DNA is TGTGCCAGCAGCCTACTGAAGACAGGGTCTTGGGAGGAGCAGTTCTTC. Translation gives CASSLLKTGSWEEQFF.

The chain uses TRBV28 and TRBJ1-5; D call uncertain. V was cut by 6 bases and J by 0 bases, with 12 bases left in between. The CDR3 totals 15 residues. Germline CDR1 reads MDHEN; CDR2 reads SYDVKM. This CDR3 is CASSPEVVSNQPQHF. The CDR3 nucleotides are TGTGCCAGCAGCCCCGAGGTTGTTAGCAATCAGCCCCAGCATTTT.

The V call is TRBV5-1, the J call TRBJ2-7; D gene ambiguous. The CDR3 is 14 residues long. V lost 2 bases and J 0 bases, leaving 9 bases between the germline ends. Germline V gene sequence: CDR1 SGHRS, CDR2 YFSETQ. This CDR3 is CASSLGHISYEQYF. The CDR3 coding sequence is TGCGCCAGCAGCTTAGGGCATATCTCCTACGAGCAGTACTTC.

This clone has more than one count but fewer than ten. The chain joins TRBV7-8 to TRBJ2-1; 7 nucleotides agree with TRBD2. The length of the CDR3 is 15 residues. Germline V CDR1 and CDR2: SGHVS, FQNEAQ. The V and J ends lost 6 bases and 0 bases, in that order; junction bases with no gene match: 5. The CDR3 is CASRRLADSYNEQFF. DNA of the CDR3: TGTGCCAGCAGACGTCTAGCGGACTCCTACAATGAGCAGTTCTTC. Full variable domain (rest looked up from reference TRBV7-8 and TRBJ2-1): GAGVSQSPRYKVAKRGQDVALRCDPISGHVSLFWYQQALGQGPEFLTYFQNEAQLDKSGLPSDRFFAERPEGSVSTLKIQRTQQEDSAVYLCASRRLADSYNEQFFGPGTRLTVL.